This T cell receptor beta chain derives from a study of blood T cells in healthy people across ages. Whole-study results and caveats: Greater diversity and more naive CD4+ cells were seen in long-lived donors than in aged donors. Naive T cell percentage strongly correlated with TCR beta diversity.

Alongside a J-beta primer mix, a sample-barcoded 5' primer served in a second PCR lasting about 6 to 11 cycles. Using its own MiXCR run on the 5' RACE reads, TCRdb lists one record per CDR3 protein. The sample lists approximately 2,000,000 distinct CDR3 sequences; about two fifths were seen once. The germline V and J ends were trimmed by 7 bases and 2 bases, with 14 bases remaining between them. Germline assignment: CDR1 SGHRS and CDR2 YFSETQ. This CDR3 comprises 14 residues. Details on this clonotype: The antigen is not known.

Researchers collected 9.5 to 10 milliliters of peripheral blood from every single donor. The sequenced sample was blood. The receptor was isolated from a human donor in good health. This rearrangement joins TRBV5-1 to TRBJ2-3, with D perhaps TRBD2 (5 bases). This chain's CDR3 is CASRRETLTDTQYF. The CDR3, as DNA: TGCGCCAGCCGAAGGGAGACGCTCACAGATACGCAGTATTTT.